This T cell receptor beta chain emerged from a study of OX40 agonist ivuxolimab in advanced cancers. Whole-study context: Patients were given ivuxolimab, an antibody that agonizes OX40 (CD134). Past anti-PD-1, anti-PD-L1 or anti-CTLA-4 therapy was accepted, and 30% to 50% had received some.

Only in-frame clones appear in the TCRdb table, and some are missing; sequencing was by immunoSEQ multiplex PCR. The sample lists about 84,000 clones; about nine tenths were seen once. V trimming: 5 bases; J trimming: 3 bases; junction bases outside the gene matches: 5. Germline V gene sequence: CDR1 MNHEY, CDR2 SVGAGI. This CDR3 comprises 14 residues. The investigators sampled blood at baseline, at cycle 4 day 1, and at cycle 7 day 1. Study results and caveats: Clonal expansion from baseline to week 6 occurred in both CD4+ and CD8+ T cells.

Of note for this clone: Its antigen remains unidentified.

The chain joins TRBV6-5 to TRBJ1-2, with TRBD1 matching over 8 bases. The input for sequencing was CD4+ or CD8+ T cells sorted from blood, taken in a trial of the OX40 agonist ivuxolimab. The sequence derives from an adult with an advanced solid tumor such as melanoma, head and neck, liver or kidney cancer. The CDR3 region is CASSRTGRDYGYTF. DNA for the CDR3: TGTGCCAGCAGTCGGACAGGGAGGGACTATGGCTACACCTTC.